These 14 T cell receptor beta chains share one sample of origin, sequenced in a study of T-cell memory formation after mild COVID-19. TCRdb re-called the 5' RACE reads with MiXCR, one entry per CDR3 protein. The data contain fewer than 400,000 distinct CDR3 sequences, about 17% of them seen just once; the ten biggest clones take up roughly 21%. The sequenced sample consisted of PBMCs or a T cell subset sorted from them (not recorded which). These receptor sequences come from a man in his late teens or twenties who had mild COVID-19 (a few samples of this study predate the infection). Cell type and time point are not known.

This clonotype showed up just a few times. The CDR3 DNA sequence: TGTGCCAGCAGTTACTCCCGGACAGGGTGGGAGACCCAGTACTTC. Amino acid sequence: CASSYSRTGWETQYF. The V call is TRBV6-5, the J call TRBJ2-5; TRBD1 agrees at 8 bases. CDR3 length: 15 amino acids. The germline V gene has CDR1 MNHEY and CDR2 SVGAGI. With 0 bases clipped from V and 5 bases from J, the junction kept 5 bases outside the gene matches.

V is TRBV12-3 or TRBV12-4 and J is TRBJ2-5, with 9 positions matching TRBD2. J lost 5 bases, V lost 6 bases, and 10 bases had no gene match. CDR3 length: 15 residues. CDR3 protein: CASRRSGGPGETQYF. The CDR3 nucleotides read TGTGCCAGCAGACGTAGCGGGGGCCCCGGGGAGACCCAGTACTTC.

V usage is TRBV6-6 and J usage is TRBJ2-7; 9 bases align to TRBD1. V gave up 5 bases and J gave up 6 bases; unmatched junction bases: 5. CDR3 length: 13 amino acids. The germline CDR1 and CDR2 sequences are MNHNY and SVGAGI (reference sequence). CDR3 DNA sequence: TGTGCCAGCAGTGGCCGGGACAGGGTCGAGCAGTACGTC. This sequence encodes CASSGRDRVEQYV.

This clonotype was seen a few times. The V call is TRBV15, the J call TRBJ2-5, with D possibly matching TRBD1 (5 bases). Between the trimmed V and J ends, which lost 0 bases and 5 bases, there was a span of 10 bases. The CDR3 is made up of 14 amino acids. The germline gives CDR1 LNHNV, CDR2 YYDKDF (reference sequence). The CDR3 region is CATSREGVRETQYF. CDR3 DNA sequence: TGTGCCACCAGCAGAGAAGGGGTGAGGGAGACCCAGTACTTC.

This clonotype was recorded a few times. The V gene is TRBV7-3, the J gene TRBJ2-3, with D unresolved. Deletions cut 3 bases from V and 2 bases from J, with 12 bases between. The CDR3 has 15 amino acids. The germline V gene encodes CDR1 SGHTA and CDR2 FQGTGA. This CDR3 is CASSFHSPPTDTQYF. CDR3 in DNA: TGTGCCAGCAGCTTCCATAGTCCCCCCACAGATACGCAGTATTTT.

This clonotype has more than one count but fewer than ten. This chain uses TRBV29-1 with TRBJ2-7, with 7 bases fitting TRBD2. Germline CDR1 SQVTM, CDR2 ANQGSEA. The CDR3 is 11 amino acids. J lost 6 bases, V lost 6 bases, and 5 bases had no gene match. The CDR3 loop reads CSVSREGEQYV. DNA of the CDR3: TGCAGCGTCAGCAGGGAGGGCGAGCAGTACGTC.

This clonotype has ten or more counts. The chain has TRBV4-1 and TRBJ2-2, with unresolved D. The CDR3 spans 15 residues. Germline V CDR1 and CDR2: MGHRA, YSYEKL. Trimming removed 4 bases at V and 4 bases at J, with 13 bases between. The CDR3 nucleotides read TGCGCCAGCAGCCGCCCGAGGACGGCCACCGGGGAGCTGTTTTTT. Its translation: CASSRPRTATGELFF.

This clonotype was seen more than once but under ten times. V gene TRBV19 combines with J gene TRBJ1-1, with TRBD1 as a possible D gene (6 bases). This CDR3 is 14 amino acids long. The V gene's germline CDR1 is LNHDA and CDR2 SQIVND (reference sequence). Trimming took off 7 bases at V and 4 bases at J, with 16 bases between the two ends. The DNA for the CDR3 is TGTGCCAGTAATTCTGGGCGGGGGCCCACTGAAGCTTTCTTT. Translation: CASNSGRGPTEAFF.

This clonotype was observed a few times. J is TRBJ2-2 and V is TRBV20-1, with 12 bases aligning to TRBD2. Germline V lookup: CDR1 DFQATT, CDR2 SNEGSKA (reference sequence). There are 14 residues in the CDR3. The trim removed 3 bases at V and 6 bases at J, leaving 2 bases unmatched. CDR3: CSASGLAGPGELFF. CDR3 coding DNA: TGCAGTGCTAGCGGACTAGCGGGGCCCGGGGAGCTGTTTTTT.

Only a few counts were recorded for this clonotype. The chain has TRBV7-9 and TRBJ1-1; D not resolved. Germline CDR1 and CDR2: SEHNR and FQNEAQ (reference sequence). Trimming cost V 3 bases and J 5 bases, with 10 bases left between them. CDR3 length: 13 residues. CDR3 sequence: CASSLQTGTEAFF. CDR3 DNA sequence: TGTGCCAGCAGCTTGCAAACGGGAACTGAAGCTTTCTTT.

There are many counts of this clonotype. V gene TRBV5-1 combines with J gene TRBJ1-6; D gene ambiguous. Trimming took off 0 bases at V and 10 bases at J, with 20 bases between the two ends. The CDR3 has 17 residues. CDR1 is SGHRS, CDR2 YFSETQ, per germline. The CDR3 here is CASSLAAEGRGRSPLHF. The CDR3 region has the DNA TGCGCCAGCAGCTTGGCCGCCGAAGGCCGAGGGCGGTCACCCCTCCACTTT.

The chain uses TRBV5-5 and TRBJ1-1, with TRBD1 matching 10 bases. The V segment lost 3 bases and the J segment 8 bases; nucleotides outside the gene matches: 10. Germline V gene data show CDR1 as SGHKS and CDR2 as YYEKEE (reference sequence). CDR3 length: 15 residues. The CDR3: CASSWTDRGILEAFF. The CDR3 nucleotides are TGTGCCAGCAGCTGGACGGACAGGGGGATTCTAGAAGCTTTCTTT. The full variable domain, rest sourced from reference TRBV5-5 and TRBJ1-1, is DAGVTQSPTHLIKTRGQQVTLRCSPISGHKSVSWYQQVLGQGPQFIFQYYEKEERGRGNFPDRFSARQFPNYSSELNVNALLLGDSALYLCASSWTDRGILEAFFGQGTRLTVV.

The chain recombines TRBV6-6 with TRBJ2-2, with D perhaps TRBD2 (6 bases). The CDR3 is 14 residues long. V was shortened by 5 bases and J by 7 bases, with 14 bases between the two germline ends. The germline CDR1 and CDR2 sequences are MNHNY and SVGAGI (reference sequence). The CDR3 region has the DNA TGTGCCAGCAGTACGGCGCTCGGGGGCGGGGAGCTGTTTTTT. Amino acids: CASSTALGGGELFF.

There are a few counts of this clonotype. The V call is TRBV5-1, the J call TRBJ2-5; D is unclear. V shed 0 bases and J shed 2 bases, with 8 bases lying between them. Germline lookup yields CDR1 SGHRS and CDR2 YFSETQ. This CDR3 has 14 residues. CDR3 sequence: CASSLEQIQETQYF. The CDR3 DNA reads TGCGCCAGCAGCTTGGAACAGATTCAAGAGACCCAGTACTTC.